The clone carrying this T cell receptor (beta chain) was seen a few times. This sample was taken from a study of read filtering for tumor transcriptome and immune sequencing. This CDR3 contains 14 residues. In germline, CDR1 is MGHRA, CDR2 YSYEKL. Trimming removed 4 bases at V and 9 bases at J, with 16 bases between. From 300 to 400 ng of RNA, a library with molecular barcoded alpha/delta and beta/gamma adaptors was made. MiXCR, run by TCRdb on the reads, gives a single entry per CDR3 protein. The table includes tens of thousands of distinct CDR3 sequences, roughly 13% detected once. The chain joins TRBV4-1 to TRBJ1-5; no clear D gene. This TCR came from a donor at least 40 years old with multiple myeloma. The sample consisted of a population of CD138-negative cells sorted from bone marrow. Written as DNA, the CDR3 is TGCGCCAGCAGCCCGACCAGCGGAGTTCGGCCCCAGCATTTT. This encodes CASSPTSGVRPQHF.